One and the same sample provided the 2 T cell receptor beta chains below, sequenced in a study of shared clonotypes between healthy human individuals. Assay: immunoSEQ multiplex PCR; the TCRdb copy retains only in-frame clones and omits some. This table holds approximately 500,000 clones, 90% to 96% found once. The sequenced material came from naive CD4+ T cells sorted from blood. Indicated subset: CD45RA+ positively selected. These receptors originate from a woman in her 30s in good health.

The V gene is TRBV2, the J gene TRBJ1-2, with 10 bases matching TRBD1. The germline CDR1 and CDR2 sequences are SNHLY and FYNNEI. V lost 3 bases, J lost 8 bases, and 12 bases stayed unmatched. The CDR3 is 16 amino acids. For the CDR3, the DNA is TGTGCCAGCAGTGAGGACAGGGGGAGAGGGTCCTGGGGCTACACCTTC. Translated, it gives CASSEDRGRGSWGYTF.

The chain recombines TRBV29-1 with TRBJ1-5; 7 bases fit TRBD1. The CDR3 covers 15 residues. The trim removed 6 bases at V and 0 bases at J, leaving 8 bases unmatched. Per the germline V gene, CDR1 is SQVTM and CDR2 is ANQGSEA. The CDR3 is CSVERTGYSNQPQHF. The CDR3, as DNA: TGCAGCGTGGAACGGACAGGCTATAGCAATCAGCCCCAGCATTTT. Drawing the rest from reference TRBV29-1 and TRBJ1-5, the complete variable domain is SAVISQKPSRDICQRGTSLTIQCQVDSQVTMMFWYRQQPGQSLTLIATANQGSEATYESGFVIDKFPISRPNLTFSTLTVSNMSPEDSSIYLCSVERTGYSNQPQHFGDGTRLSIL.